The rows below give T cell receptor beta chains drawn from one sample of a study of human T cells and chemical hapten exposure. TCRdb reanalysed the RACE reads using MiXCR and keeps one entry per CDR3 protein. The data contain around 260,000 distinct CDR3 sequences, around 9.3% of them singletons. The sequencing here drew on whole blood, taken in connection with sensitization to the hapten diphenylcyclopropenone (DPC). The source is a woman aged 40 to 50 with alopecia areata. Some clones in this sample may be carry-over from other donors' samples. Both conserved end residues are trimmed from each CDR3. The size of a clone is reported for some rows only, either as once, few or many, or as a class for expanded clones.

V gene: TRBV7-2; clone size: NA; J gene: TRBJ2-1; CDR3 protein: ASSPRLAGNEQF
V gene: TRBV6-1; clone size: few; J gene: TRBJ1-6; CDR3 protein: ASIPMQGPNSPLH
V gene: TRBV12-3/TRBV12-4; clone size: few; J gene: TRBJ2-7; CDR3 protein: ASSWVGEPTYEQY
V gene: TRBV29-1; clone size: NA; J gene: TRBJ2-2; CDR3 protein: SVEPYRAGELF
V gene: TRBV12-3/TRBV12-4; clone size: few; J gene: TRBJ2-7; CDR3 protein: ASSLSGAGVGEQY
V gene: TRBV4-1; clone size: many; J gene: TRBJ2-3; CDR3 protein: ASSQQQGPDTQY
V gene: TRBV7-2; clone size: NA; J gene: TRBJ2-2; CDR3 protein: ASSLKLNRGTGNTGELF
V gene: TRBV4-3; clone size: NA; J gene: TRBJ2-3; CDR3 protein: ASSQDEPLAGRSDTQY
V gene: TRBV12-3/TRBV12-4; clone size: NA; J gene: TRBJ1-5; CDR3 protein: ASSLDGTGGRQPQH
V gene: TRBV6-2/TRBV6-3; clone size: few; J gene: TRBJ1-5; CDR3 protein: ASSSGQGRSQPQH
V gene: TRBV10-3; clone size: NA; J gene: TRBJ1-6; CDR3 protein: AISGSRENSPLH
V gene: TRBV27; clone size: NA; J gene: TRBJ2-3; CDR3 protein: ASSLSLAGGSDTQY
V gene: TRBV5-4; clone size: many; J gene: TRBJ2-6; CDR3 protein: ASSSTGSGANVLT
V gene: TRBV12-3/TRBV12-4; clone size: NA; J gene: TRBJ2-5; CDR3 protein: ASSRSGIEGETQY
V gene: TRBV27; clone size: NA; J gene: TRBJ1-5; CDR3 protein: ASSIAGEHQPQH
V gene: TRBV10-3; clone size: NA; J gene: TRBJ2-1; CDR3 protein: ASFPRTSGYNEQF
V gene: TRBV7-2; clone size: NA; J gene: TRBJ2-3; CDR3 protein: ASSTGLATYTDTQY
V gene: TRBV20-1; clone size: NA; J gene: TRBJ2-1; CDR3 protein: SASRGFSYNEQF
V gene: TRBV6-5; clone size: few; J gene: TRBJ1-1; CDR3 protein: ASSWALGQNTEAF
V gene: TRBV2; clone size: few; J gene: TRBJ1-5; CDR3 protein: ASMAGFPRTHQPQH
V gene: TRBV7-2; clone size: many; J gene: TRBJ2-1; CDR3 protein: ASSSHFSGNEQF
V gene: TRBV24-1; clone size: many; J gene: TRBJ1-2; CDR3 protein: ATSGLDGRGYT
V gene: TRBV20-1; clone size: many; J gene: TRBJ1-5; CDR3 protein: SARDGSSNQPQH
V gene: TRBV6-5; clone size: many; J gene: TRBJ1-1; CDR3 protein: ASSYFGEAF
V gene: TRBV7-2; clone size: NA; J gene: TRBJ2-1; CDR3 protein: ANSPPGLAGAGVYNEQF
V gene: TRBV6-5; clone size: NA; J gene: TRBJ1-2; CDR3 protein: ASSPAVMGGSYGYT
V gene: TRBV5-5; clone size: NA; J gene: TRBJ2-2; CDR3 protein: ASSFGTSGQGELF
V gene: TRBV5-1; clone size: few; J gene: TRBJ2-5; CDR3 protein: ASSEGYQETQY
V gene: TRBV15; clone size: few; J gene: TRBJ2-7; CDR3 protein: ATSRGGGSYEQY
V gene: TRBV28; clone size: few; J gene: TRBJ2-5; CDR3 protein: ASLSSARRETQY
V gene: TRBV29-1; clone size: few; J gene: TRBJ2-1; CDR3 protein: SVDQGKNPYNEQF
V gene: TRBV4-1; clone size: NA; J gene: TRBJ2-2; CDR3 protein: ASSHGGHGELF
V gene: TRBV7-9; clone size: few; J gene: TRBJ2-3; CDR3 protein: AGRVLAGEEQY
V gene: TRBV2; clone size: NA; J gene: TRBJ2-7; CDR3 protein: ASSARAGVEEQY
V gene: TRBV20-1; clone size: few; J gene: TRBJ2-5; CDR3 protein: SALRTSGQETQY
V gene: TRBV28; clone size: many; J gene: TRBJ1-2; CDR3 protein: ASSLTARQGFRGYT
V gene: TRBV7-2; clone size: NA; J gene: TRBJ2-5; CDR3 protein: ASSYQGLKETQY
V gene: TRBV7-2; clone size: few; J gene: TRBJ2-1; CDR3 protein: AGSLDSLYNEQF
V gene: TRBV6-5; clone size: NA; J gene: TRBJ2-3; CDR3 protein: ASSYSMGASGRATDTQY
V gene: TRBV7-9; clone size: many; J gene: TRBJ1-1; CDR3 protein: ASSLYRDTEAF